This T cell receptor beta chain is drawn from a study of response to subunit inactivated influenza vaccine. This CDR3 is built from 16 residues. V was trimmed by 0 bases and J by 1 base, leaving 12 bases between them. Germline CDR1 reads DFQATT; CDR2 reads SNEGSKA (reference sequence). This clonotype appeared many times. The antigen remains undetermined. One entry per CDR3 protein, called by TCRdb with MiXCR from the RT-PCR reads. The sample consists of fewer than 400,000 distinct CDR3 sequences, 20% to 25% of them appearing once. Notes on the study in general: Only a handful of new T cells, the authors suggested, are recruited with each seasonal influenza vaccination.

Source: PBMCs from blood, taken about 19 months after vaccination. The gene calls are TRBV20-1 and TRBJ2-2, with a possible D match to TRBD2 (6 bases). This clonotype was sampled from a man between 50 and 75 years old who received an inactivated influenza vaccine. This CDR3 is CSARDEWGENTGELFF. The CDR3 DNA is TGCAGTGCTAGAGATGAGTGGGGGGAGAACACCGGGGAGCTGTTTTTT.